This entry features one T cell receptor beta chain sequence. Its cognate antigen is unknown. These data are taken from a study of OX40 agonist ivuxolimab in advanced cancers. Overall study findings and caveats: Antigen specificity was not determined for the expanded peripheral T cells.

This table comes from immunoSEQ multiplex PCR, and its TCRdb copy is limited to in-frame clones, with some not included. The sample contains 86,000 or so clones, almost 95% of which appear only once. This CDR3 has 14 amino acids. Per germline, CDR1 SGHTS and CDR2 YDEGEE. Between the trimmed V and J ends, which lost 7 bases and 8 bases, there was a span of 21 bases. The rearrangement links TRBV5-8 to TRBJ1-2; D ambiguous. The sequencing used CD4+ or CD8+ T cells sorted from blood, collected in a trial of the OX40 agonist ivuxolimab. The source is an adult with an advanced solid tumor such as melanoma, head and neck, liver or kidney cancer. The CDR3 spells CASVRSGGLLGYTF. CDR3 DNA sequence: TGTGCCAGCGTCAGGTCGGGCGGTCTATTGGGCTACACCTTC.